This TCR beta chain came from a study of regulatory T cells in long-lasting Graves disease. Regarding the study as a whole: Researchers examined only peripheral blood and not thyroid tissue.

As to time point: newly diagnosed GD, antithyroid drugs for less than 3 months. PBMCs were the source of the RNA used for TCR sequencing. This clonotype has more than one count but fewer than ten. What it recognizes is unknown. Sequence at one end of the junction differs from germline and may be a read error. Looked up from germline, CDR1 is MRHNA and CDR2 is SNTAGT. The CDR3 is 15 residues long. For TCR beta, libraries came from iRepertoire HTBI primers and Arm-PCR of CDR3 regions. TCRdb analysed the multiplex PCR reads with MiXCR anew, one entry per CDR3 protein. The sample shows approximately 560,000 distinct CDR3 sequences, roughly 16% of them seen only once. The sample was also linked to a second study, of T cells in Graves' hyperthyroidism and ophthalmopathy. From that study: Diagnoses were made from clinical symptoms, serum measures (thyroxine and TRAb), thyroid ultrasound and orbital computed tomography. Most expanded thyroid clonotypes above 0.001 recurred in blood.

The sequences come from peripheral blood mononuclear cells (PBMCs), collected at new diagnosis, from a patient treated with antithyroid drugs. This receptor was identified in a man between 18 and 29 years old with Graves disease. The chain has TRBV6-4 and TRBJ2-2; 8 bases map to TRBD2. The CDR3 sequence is CTSSDSAGDTGELFF. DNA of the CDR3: TGTACCAGCAGTGACTCAGCGGGAGACACCGGGGAGCTGTTTTTT.